This T cell receptor (beta chain) derives from a study of T cell changes during pregnancy in multiple sclerosis. Germline CDR1 reads SGHDT; CDR2 reads YYEEEE. V gave up 0 bases and J gave up 5 bases; unmatched junction bases: 3. The CDR3 has 15 amino acids. Sequencing was performed with immunoSEQ multiplex PCR; in TCRdb, only in-frame clones are kept and a portion is missing. This sample has about 46,000 clones, with more than 85% found just once. This sequence joins TRBV5-6 and TRBJ2-7; 12 nucleotides align to TRBD1. The sequencing used CD8+ T cells from peripheral blood mononuclear cells, collected after pregnancy. This receptor was identified in a female donor with multiple sclerosis, enrolled in a pregnancy study. The CDR3 DNA reads TGTGCCAGCAGCTTGGGGGACAGGGGGCCTCACGAGCAGTACTTC. It specifies CASSLGDRGPHEQYF.